The clone carrying this T cell receptor beta chain was counted many times. The sample is drawn from a study of regulatory T cells in long-lasting Graves disease. Arm-PCR of CDR3 regions and iRepertoire HTBI primers were used to build TCR beta libraries. MiXCR, applied by TCRdb to the multiplex PCR reads, yields one record per CDR3 protein. This sample has 250,000 or so distinct CDR3 sequences; about 20% occur once, and the top ten carry 14%. Sample time point: newly diagnosed GD, antithyroid drugs for less than 3 months. From PBMCs, RNA was extracted and then used to make the TCR library. The patient group derived from an endocrinology department in Xi'an, China. Germline V gene lookup returns CDR1 SGHDT and CDR2 YYEEEE. The CDR3 sequence is 13 residues long. Trimming stripped 1 base from V and 5 bases from J, with 9 bases between. These sequences were also reported in another study, on T cells in Graves' hyperthyroidism and ophthalmopathy.

The source of this sequence is a young woman with Graves disease. The chain recombines TRBV5-6 with TRBJ1-2, with a tentative D call TRBD1 (5 bases). This sample comprised peripheral blood mononuclear cells (PBMCs), obtained at new diagnosis, from a patient treated with antithyroid drugs. In nucleotides, the CDR3 is TGTGCCAGCAGCTTGCCGGGACGGTATGGCTACACCTTC. Its protein is CASSLPGRYGYTF.